This TCR beta chain was obtained from a study of Graves' ophthalmopathy and Graves' hyperthyroidism. Hyperthyroidism is called stable when no ophthalmopathy develops within 18 months of follow-up. The hyperthyroidism patients had a new diagnosis of under 2 months' duration and were aged 18 to 65. CDR1 SGHVS and CDR2 FQNEAQ come from the germline V gene. CDR3 length: 13 amino acids. Trimming removed 5 bases from V and 1 base from J, with 8 bases in between. As concerns this clonotype: Antigen: not known.

Transcripts of RNA were the source for amplifying TCR beta CDR3 regions. First-round RT-PCR relied on HTBI primers, and a second-round multiplex PCR came next. TCRdb itself ran the multiplex PCR reads through MiXCR, one entry per CDR3 protein. The profile shows 500,000 to 700,000 distinct CDR3 sequences, approximately 21% of them singletons. Study-level points and caveats: The model's prediction of ophthalmopathy progression had about 70% sensitivity and roughly 72% specificity.

V is TRBV7-8 and J is TRBJ2-5; the D is unclear. This receptor was identified in a woman aged 18 to 35 with stable Graves' hyperthyroidism. Some clones in this sample may be carry-over from other donors' samples. The material sequenced was peripheral blood. The DNA of the CDR3 is TGTGCCAGCAGCCAAAATTTCCAAGAGACCCAGTACTTC. The encoded protein is CASSQNFQETQYF.